In this sample, the clone carrying this T cell receptor (beta chain) turned up a few times. Looked up from germline, CDR1 is SGHRS and CDR2 is YFSETQ. V gave up 1 base and J gave up 2 bases, with 10 bases separating them. This CDR3 is 15 amino acids long. Under the authors' procedure: How many nucleated cells were present was estimated from reference gene primer amplification. Assay used: immunoSEQ multiplex PCR; TCRdb lists only in-frame clones, some missing. Clone size and the V and J calls come from that table; the DNA yielded D and trimming. The table shows about 110,000 clones, with roughly 70% occurring only once. The sample originates from a study of blood T cell repertoires in COVID-19. Study information: Whether acute or convalescent, the COVID-19 samples came from the United States, Italy and Spain. T cells, B-cell-depleted T cells, or PBMCs supplied cDNA or gDNA.

Sequenced material: peripheral blood. This chain joins TRBV5-1 and TRBJ1-5; D not resolved. This receptor was taken from a woman in her forties with acute or convalescent COVID-19. CDR3 nucleotide sequence: TGCGCCAGCAGCTTGAGCGGGGAGGGCAATCAGCCCCAGCATTTT. Amino acid sequence: CASSLSGEGNQPQHF.